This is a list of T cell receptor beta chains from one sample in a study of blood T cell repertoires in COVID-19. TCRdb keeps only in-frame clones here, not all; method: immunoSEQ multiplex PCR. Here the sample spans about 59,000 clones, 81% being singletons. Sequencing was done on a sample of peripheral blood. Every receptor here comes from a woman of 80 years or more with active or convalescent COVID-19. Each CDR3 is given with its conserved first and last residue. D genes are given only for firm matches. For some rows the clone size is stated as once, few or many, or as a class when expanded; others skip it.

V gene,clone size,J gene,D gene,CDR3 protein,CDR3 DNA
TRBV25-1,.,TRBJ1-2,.,CASSGAGGNLYGYTF,TGTGCCAGCAGTGGCGCTGGGGGGAACCTCTATGGCTACACCTTC
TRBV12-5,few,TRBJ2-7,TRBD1,CASGFDRGSRAYEQYF,TGTGCTAGTGGTTTCGACAGGGGTTCACGGGCCTACGAGCAGTACTTC
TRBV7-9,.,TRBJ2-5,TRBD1,CASSRDRGGETQYF,TGTGCCAGCAGCCGGGACAGGGGTGGAGAGACCCAGTACTTC
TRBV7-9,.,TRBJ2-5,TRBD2,CPSLGTRGGPRHGETQYF,TGTCCCAGCTTGGGCACTCGGGGGGGCCCCCGCCACGGAGAGACCCAGTACTTC
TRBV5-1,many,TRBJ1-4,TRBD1,CASSRGQGFLNEKLFF,TGCGCCAGCAGCCGGGGACAGGGCTTCCTTAATGAAAAACTGTTTTTT
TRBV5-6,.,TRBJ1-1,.,CASSLEGLGWEGTEAFF,TGTGCCAGCAGCTTGGAAGGGCTCGGTTGGGAGGGCACTGAAGCTTTCTTT
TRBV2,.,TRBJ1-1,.,CASSGHNLNTEAFF,TGTGCCAGCTCCGGACACAACTTGAACACTGAAGCTTTCTTT
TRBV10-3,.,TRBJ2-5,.,CAISGTAQETQYF,TGTGCCATCAGTGGGACAGCCCAAGAGACCCAGTACTTC
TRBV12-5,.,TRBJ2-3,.,CASGRATLGTDTQYF,TGTGCTAGTGGGAGGGCCACATTGGGCACAGATACGCAGTATTTT
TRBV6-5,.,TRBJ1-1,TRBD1,CASSSPGGRNTEAFF,TGTGCCAGCAGTTCGCCAGGGGGCCGGAACACTGAAGCTTTCTTT
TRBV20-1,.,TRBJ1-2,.,CSASSGGGYGYTF,TGCAGTGCTAGTTCTGGGGGAGGCTATGGCTACACCTTC
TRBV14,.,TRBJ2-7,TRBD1,CASSPGTGYEQYF,TGTGCCAGCAGCCCCGGGACAGGCTACGAGCAGTACTTC
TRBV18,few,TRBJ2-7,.,CASSLGQYYSYEQYF,TGTGCCAGCTCACTTGGGCAGTATTACTCCTACGAGCAGTACTTC
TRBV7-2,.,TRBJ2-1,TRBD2,CASRQTSGGARGNEQFF,TGTGCCAGCAGGCAAACTAGCGGGGGGGCGAGGGGCAATGAGCAGTTCTTC
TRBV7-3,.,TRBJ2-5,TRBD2,CASSLLAGGQETQYF,TGTGCCAGCAGCTTACTAGCGGGGGGCCAAGAGACCCAGTACTTC
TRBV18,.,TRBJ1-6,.,CASAPGGNSPLHF,TGTGCCAGCGCCCCGGGAGGTAACTCACCCCTCCACTTT
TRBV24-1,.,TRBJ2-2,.,CATAGQANTGELFF,TGTGCCACGGCAGGGCAGGCGAACACCGGGGAGCTGTTTTTT
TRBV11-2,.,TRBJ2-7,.,CASSLGYGGPYEQYF,TGTGCCAGCAGCTTAGGATACGGGGGGCCCTACGAGCAGTACTTC
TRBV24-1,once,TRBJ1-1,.,CATRAGTNTEAFF,TGTGCCACCAGGGCAGGAACGAACACTGAAGCTTTCTTT
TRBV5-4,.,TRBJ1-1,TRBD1,CASSWTGSTEAFF,TGTGCCAGCAGCTGGACAGGTAGTACTGAAGCTTTCTTT
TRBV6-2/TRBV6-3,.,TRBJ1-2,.,CASSYSQNYGYTF,TGTGCCAGCAGTTACTCTCAGAACTATGGCTACACCTTC
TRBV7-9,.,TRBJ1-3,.,CASSFLSGNTIYF,TGTGCCAGCAGCTTCCTGTCTGGAAACACCATATATTTT
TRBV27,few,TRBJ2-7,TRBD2,CASSLAGGYEQYF,TGTGCCAGCAGTTTAGCGGGGGGCTACGAGCAGTACTTC
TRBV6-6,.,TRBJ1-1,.,CASNPRDTGEAFF,TGTGCCAGCAACCCACGGGACACCGGTGAAGCTTTCTTT
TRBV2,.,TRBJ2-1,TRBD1,CASTGQGVNEQFF,TGTGCCAGCACGGGACAGGGGGTAAATGAGCAGTTCTTC
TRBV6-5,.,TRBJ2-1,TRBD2,CASKGTAGGYNEQFF,TGTGCCAGCAAGGGTACAGCGGGGGGGTACAATGAGCAGTTCTTC
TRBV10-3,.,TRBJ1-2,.,CAISELGGREYGYTF,TGTGCCATCAGTGAGCTGGGGGGGCGAGAATATGGCTACACCTTC
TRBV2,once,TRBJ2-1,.,CASSEGSAVPYNEQFF,TGTGCCAGCAGTGAAGGGTCGGCGGTTCCGTACAATGAGCAGTTCTTC
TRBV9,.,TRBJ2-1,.,CASSVALLREQFF,TGTGCCAGCAGCGTAGCCCTCCTCCGGGAGCAGTTCTTC
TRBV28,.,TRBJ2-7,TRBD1,CASSLTGGVSYEQYF,TGTGCCAGCAGTTTGACAGGGGGCGTATCCTACGAGCAGTACTTC
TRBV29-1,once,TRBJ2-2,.,CSVPRGGANTGELFF,TGCAGCGTTCCTAGAGGGGGAGCGAACACCGGGGAGCTGTTTTTT
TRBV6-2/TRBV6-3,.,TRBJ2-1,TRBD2,CASSYWGGVNEQFF,TGTGCCAGCAGTTACTGGGGGGGTGTAAATGAGCAGTTCTTC
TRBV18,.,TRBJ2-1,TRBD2,CASSLGLAGELEQFF,TGTGCCAGCTCCCTTGGGCTAGCGGGGGAACTTGAGCAGTTCTTC